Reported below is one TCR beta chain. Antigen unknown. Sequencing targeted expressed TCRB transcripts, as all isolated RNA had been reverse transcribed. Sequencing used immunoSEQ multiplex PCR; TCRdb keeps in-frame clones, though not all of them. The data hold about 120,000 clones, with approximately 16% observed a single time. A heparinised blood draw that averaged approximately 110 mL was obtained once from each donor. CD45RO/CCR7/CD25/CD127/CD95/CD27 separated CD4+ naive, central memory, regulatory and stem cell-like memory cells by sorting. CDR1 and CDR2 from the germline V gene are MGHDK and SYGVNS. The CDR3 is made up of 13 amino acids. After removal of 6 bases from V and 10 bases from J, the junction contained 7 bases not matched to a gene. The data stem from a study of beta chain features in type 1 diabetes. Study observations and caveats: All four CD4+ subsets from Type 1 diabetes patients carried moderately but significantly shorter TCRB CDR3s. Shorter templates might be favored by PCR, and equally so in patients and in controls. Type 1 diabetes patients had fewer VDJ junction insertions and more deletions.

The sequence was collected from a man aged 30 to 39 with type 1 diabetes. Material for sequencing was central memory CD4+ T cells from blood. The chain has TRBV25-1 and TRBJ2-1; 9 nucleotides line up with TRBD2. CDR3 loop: CASRRGTSREQFF. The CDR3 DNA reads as TGTGCCAGCAGGCGGGGGACTAGCAGGGAGCAGTTCTTC. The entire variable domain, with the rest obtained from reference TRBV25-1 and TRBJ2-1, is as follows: EADIYQTPRYLVIGTGKKITLECSQTMGHDKMYWYQQDPGMELHLIHYSYGVNSTEKGDLSSESTVSRIRTEHFPLTLESARPSHTSQYLCASRRGTSREQFFGPGTRLTVL.